A selection of T cell receptor beta chains follows, all from one sample in a study of vaccination and CD4 T cells after COVID-19. Each CDR3 protein gets one entry after TCRdb re-called the PCR reads with MiXCR. The data contain under 25,000 distinct CDR3 sequences, approximately 27% of them singletons. Antigens for these TCRs are unknown. The sample consisted of cultured CD4+ T cells from blood. The receptors here all came from a human donor with COVID-19. Both conserved end residues are trimmed from each CDR3. Fields, in order: J gene, V gene, D gene, CDR3 protein. A D gene is named only where the DNA matches it firmly.

TRBJ1-5	TRBV4-3	.	ASSQAIDSNQPQH
TRBJ1-5	TRBV11-2	.	ASSLGLNQPQH
TRBJ2-1	TRBV11-3	.	ASSPLVWGEQF
TRBJ2-7	TRBV10-3	.	AISESYSYEQY
TRBJ1-6	TRBV27	.	ASTWDVSYNSPLH
TRBJ1-4	TRBV6-1	.	ASRRAGTNEKLF
TRBJ1-5	TRBV6-4	TRBD1	ASHRGQSLSNQPQH
TRBJ2-7	TRBV2	.	ASSPRGRNSYEQY
TRBJ2-2	TRBV25-1	.	ASNQLRGGELF
TRBJ2-7	TRBV30	TRBD1	AWTGGGYEQY
TRBJ1-2	TRBV5-6	.	ASSSRFGSYGYT
TRBJ2-1	TRBV6-1	.	ASRPRTDSTEQF
TRBJ1-5	TRBV4-1	.	ASSQDLGFGNQPQH
TRBJ2-3	TRBV6-1	.	ASSLVRGGTDTQY
TRBJ1-6	TRBV18	TRBD1	ASSIAPGTGGLVNSPLH
TRBJ2-7	TRBV15	.	ATKLGGPSSYEQY
TRBJ2-3	TRBV7-8	TRBD2	ASSQLPGLAGGVDTQY
TRBJ2-3	TRBV29-1	TRBD2	SAAGTSGGSTDTQY
TRBJ2-2	TRBV6-2/TRBV6-3	.	ASRSSYTGELF
TRBJ2-7	TRBV11-2	.	ASSRGRSLYEQY
TRBJ2-5	TRBV12-3/TRBV12-4	TRBD2	ASSLVGDYQKTQY
TRBJ1-2	TRBV6-5	TRBD1	ASSFAGTGRIRGYT
TRBJ1-1	TRBV10-3	TRBD1	AISDGTGLAF